This T cell receptor beta chain emerged from a study of PD-1 blockade in classical Hodgkin lymphoma. Regarding time point: cycle 4 day 1 (C4D1), after less than seven weeks of nivolumab. Relapses following autologous stem cell transplantation were seen in all patients, with brentuximab vedotin exposure varying. Libraries were prepared by immunoSEQ multiplex PCR; TCRdb keeps only in-frame clonotypes and omits some of them. The data show around 50,000 clones, 90% seen once. In its sample, this clone was seen once. Its antigen is currently unknown. Study-level findings and limits: Diminished baseline TCR diversity has been reported in newly diagnosed patients relative to healthy donors.

Trimming left V 4 bases short and J 4 bases short, with 15 bases between. The CDR3 extends over 15 amino acids. Germline V gives CDR1 SGDLS, CDR2 YYNGEE. The sequenced sample was peripheral blood mononuclear cells (PBMCs), obtained before the fourth cycle of nivolumab. The sequence came from a human donor with classical Hodgkin lymphoma. The gene calls are TRBV9 and TRBJ2-1; D tentatively fits TRBD1 or TRBD2 (5 bases each). CDR3 region: CASSPPGRGYNEQFF. The CDR3 nucleotides are TGTGCCAGCAGCCCCCCGGGGCGAGGGTACAATGAGCAGTTCTTC.